The next 27 T cell receptor beta chains were all read from a single sample in a study of T-cell reconstitution after alpha-beta-depleted transplantation in children. Library preparation (for TCRbeta) was performed with unique molecular identifiers. TCRdb ran MiXCR on the PCR reads and lists one entry per CDR3 protein. The sample yields 580,000 or so distinct CDR3 sequences, 20% to 25% seen once. The sample here was PBMCs, mostly from graft donor cells, taken 360 days after TCRalphabeta/CD19-depleted stem cell transplant. Receptor source: a boy in the first two years of life who had a stem cell transplant for acute myeloid leukemia, so the T cells may come from the graft donor.

This sequence joins TRBV7-8 and TRBJ2-3; 8 nucleotides align to TRBD1. The germline gives CDR1 SGHVS, CDR2 FQNEAQ. J gave up 0 bases and V 5 bases, and 10 bases lay outside the gene matches. The CDR3 length is 17 residues. The CDR3 here is CASSRLRQGSSTDTQYF. DNA of the CDR3: TGTGCCAGCAGCCGCTTACGACAGGGGAGTAGCACAGATACGCAGTATTTT.

This chain joins TRBV20-1 and TRBJ2-2, with TRBD2 matching 9 bases. V shed 3 bases, J shed 6 bases, and the junction held 8 bases outside the gene matches. Looked up from germline, CDR1 is DFQATT and CDR2 is SNEGSKA (reference sequence). The CDR3 runs 15 residues. CDR3 nucleotide sequence: TGCAGTGCTAGGACGCGGGGGGGCCTTTCCGGGGAGCTGTTTTTT. Translated, it gives CSARTRGGLSGELFF.

This clonotype was counted a few times. The chain combines TRBV12-3 or TRBV12-4 with TRBJ2-1; TRBD2 matches 9 bases. The CDR3 totals 15 residues. V was pared by 3 bases and J by 4 bases, with 4 bases of the junction left unmatched. CDR3: CASSLLAGLYNEQFF. The CDR3 DNA sequence: TGTGCCAGCAGTTTGCTAGCGGGGCTATACAATGAGCAGTTCTTC.

This clonotype was observed at least ten times. The chain uses TRBV29-1 and TRBJ2-5; TRBD1 is a possible D gene (6 bases). CDR3 size: 12 residues. V lost 4 bases and J 1 base, leaving 7 bases between the germline ends. Germline CDR1 SQVTM, CDR2 ANQGSEA. The CDR3 spells CSVADSQETQYF. The DNA for the CDR3 is TGCAGCGTTGCGGACAGCCAAGAGACCCAGTACTTC.

This clonotype was recorded many times. The V gene is TRBV4-3, the J gene TRBJ2-7; no clear D. The CDR3 has 13 amino acids. The germline V and J ends were trimmed by 0 bases and 6 bases, with 9 bases remaining between them. CDR1 and CDR2 (germline): LGHNA, YSLEER. The CDR3, as DNA: TGCGCCAGCAGCCAAGATCCTGCCGCCGAGCAGTACTTC. Translation gives CASSQDPAAEQYF.

The rearrangement links TRBV6-5 to TRBJ2-3, with 10 positions matching TRBD1. With V trimmed by 0 bases and J by 0 bases, 6 bases remained unmatched. Per the germline V gene, CDR1 is MNHEY and CDR2 is SVGAGI. This CDR3 region has 18 residues. CDR3 residues: CASSYSIGTGASTDTQYF. In DNA, the CDR3 is TGTGCCAGCAGTTACTCCATAGGGACAGGGGCTAGCACAGATACGCAGTATTTT.

This clonotype was counted many times. This sequence joins TRBV28 and TRBJ1-5, with D maybe TRBD1 (5 bases). This CDR3 region has 15 residues. Looked up from germline, CDR1 is MDHEN and CDR2 is SYDVKM. V lost 3 bases and J 3 bases, leaving 12 bases between the germline ends. The CDR3 nucleotides read TGTGCCAGCAGTTTGCAGGGACGGACCAATCAGCCCCAGCATTTT. It codes for CASSLQGRTNQPQHF.

This sequence joins TRBV7-6 and TRBJ2-4; TRBD1 might be the D (6 bases). The V and J ends lost 4 bases and 8 bases respectively, with 12 bases between them. Germline-derived CDR1 and CDR2 are SGHVS and FNYEAQ. This CDR3 is built from 13 residues. CDR3 coding DNA: TGTGCCAGCAGCTACTCAGGGGTCGACATTCAGTACTTC. This encodes CASSYSGVDIQYF.

The J gene is TRBJ1-1, the V gene TRBV7-3, with D tentatively TRBD1 (5 bases). Germline V gene lookup returns CDR1 SGHTA and CDR2 FQGTGA. V lost 3 bases and J 0 bases, leaving 17 bases between the germline ends. The CDR3 extends over 17 amino acids. DNA for the CDR3: TGTGCCAGCAGCTTGTCAGGGCGGGGTGAATTGAACACTGAAGCTTTCTTT. Translating gives CASSLSGRGELNTEAFF.

The chain links TRBV7-6 to TRBJ2-1; D possibly corresponds to TRBD2 (6 bases). This CDR3 is 16 amino acids long. V dropped 5 bases and J dropped 2 bases, with 16 bases sitting between them. The germline V gene encodes CDR1 SGHVS and CDR2 FNYEAQ. The chain's CDR3 is CASSQDGWGAYNEQFF. CDR3 nucleotides: TGTGCCAGCAGCCAGGACGGCTGGGGGGCCTACAATGAGCAGTTCTTC.

V usage is TRBV6-5 and J usage is TRBJ1-6, with TRBD1 identical over 9 bases. The CDR3 has 16 residues. Germline V gene sequence: CDR1 MNHEY, CDR2 SVGAGI. V lost 4 bases to trimming and J lost 8 bases; unmatched junction nucleotides: 9. The CDR3 DNA reads as TGTGCCAGCAGTTTGATCGGGACAGGGTTCGATTCACCCCTCCACTTT. Translation gives CASSLIGTGFDSPLHF.

This clonotype was detected ten times or more. The CDR3 bases are TGTGCCAGCAGCTTTGCCCAAGAGACCCAGTACTTC. This encodes CASSFAQETQYF. The chain links TRBV7-6 to TRBJ2-5, with D hard to call. Germline lookup yields CDR1 SGHVS and CDR2 FNYEAQ. The CDR3 has 12 residues. Trimming shortened V by 3 bases and J by 1 base, and 3 bases separated the two germline ends.

This clonotype turned up a few times. The rearrangement links TRBV5-5 to TRBJ2-5; 8 bases fit TRBD1. The V gene end was trimmed by 0 bases and the J gene end by 5 bases; junction bases not matched to a gene: 9. The CDR3 has 16 residues. From germline, CDR1 is SGHKS and CDR2 YYEKEE (reference sequence). The DNA for the CDR3 is TGTGCCAGCAGCTTGGGGACAGGGCCTTGGAAGGAGACCCAGTACTTC. Residues: CASSLGTGPWKETQYF.

The chain has TRBV20-1 and TRBJ2-3; 13 nucleotides agree with TRBD2. J gave up 2 bases and V 1 base, and 12 bases lay outside the gene matches. CDR3 length: 19 residues. CDR1 and CDR2 from the germline V gene are DFQATT and SNEGSKA (reference sequence). The CDR3 DNA is TGCAGTGCTAGAGGACCCCTCCCGGGACTAGCGGGGACCACAGATACGCAGTATTTT. As protein: CSARGPLPGLAGTTDTQYF.

V and J are TRBV12-3 or TRBV12-4 and TRBJ2-3, with D possibly matching TRBD2 (7 bases). The V end was cut by 6 bases, the J end by 2 bases, with 18 bases between. This CDR3 contains 16 residues. CDR3 sequence (DNA): TGTGCCAGCAGCTCCGACAAAGGGGGGGCCACAGATACGCAGTATTTT. This gives the protein CASSSDKGGATDTQYF.

This clonotype appeared many times. The chain links TRBV6-2 or TRBV6-3 to TRBJ2-1; 7 nucleotides agree with TRBD1. This CDR3 is built from 15 residues. V gave up 1 base and J gave up 4 bases; unmatched junction bases: 4. Germline lookup yields CDR1 MNHEY and CDR2 SVGEGT. The CDR3 loop is CASSYLDRLYNEQFF. The CDR3 nucleotides are TGTGCCAGCAGTTACTTGGACAGGCTTTACAATGAGCAGTTCTTC.

This clonotype has at least ten counts. CDR3 sequence: CASSLWGSGGRSTDTQYF. As DNA, the CDR3 is TGTGCCAGCAGCTTATGGGGGAGCGGGGGGCGAAGCACAGATACGCAGTATTTT. The chain combines TRBV11-2 with TRBJ2-3; 9 nucleotides line up with TRBD2. J was trimmed by 0 bases and V by 2 bases; bases with no gene match: 9. Germline lookup yields CDR1 SGHAT and CDR2 FQNNGV. This CDR3 region has 18 residues. Full variable domain (rest looked up from reference TRBV11-2 and TRBJ2-3): EAGVAQSPRYKIIEKRQSVAFWCNPISGHATLYWYQQILGQGPKLLIQFQNNGVVDDSQLPKDRFSAERLKGVDSTLKIQPAKLEDSAVYLCASSLWGSGGRSTDTQYFGPGTRLTVL.

The chain joins TRBV20-1 to TRBJ2-3, with 9 bases fitting TRBD2. This CDR3 is built from 14 residues. J gave up 0 bases and V 4 bases, and 2 bases lay outside the gene matches. The germline V gene encodes CDR1 DFQATT and CDR2 SNEGSKA (reference sequence). The CDR3, as DNA: TGCAGTGCTACTAGCGGGGTTAGCACAGATACGCAGTATTTT. Translating it yields CSATSGVSTDTQYF.

This clonotype showed up many times. The chain couples TRBV5-1 to TRBJ2-3; TRBD2 matches at 10 bases. The germline CDR1 and CDR2 sequences are SGHRS and YFSETQ. This CDR3 has 16 residues. The J segment lost 4 bases and the V segment lost 0 bases, leaving 5 bases of the junction unmatched. The CDR3 DNA sequence: TGCGCCAGCAGCTTGGCCCTAGCGGGGGAGGCAGATACGCAGTATTTT. This encodes CASSLALAGEADTQYF.

This clonotype appeared a few times. The rearrangement links TRBV6-5 to TRBJ2-1, with D perhaps matching TRBD1 (5 bases). CDR3 length equals 12 residues. Trimming left V 9 bases short and J 6 bases short, with 12 bases between. Germline V gives CDR1 MNHEY, CDR2 SVGAGI. The CDR3 loop is CASSGSLNEQFF. DNA for the CDR3: TGTGCCAGTTCAGGGTCCCTCAATGAGCAGTTCTTC.

This clonotype was recorded many times. The chain couples TRBV5-6 to TRBJ2-7; no clear D gene. The V and J ends lost 0 bases and 2 bases respectively, with 12 bases between them. This CDR3 has 15 amino acids. CDR1 is SGHDT and CDR2 is YYEEEE in the germline V gene. Here the CDR3 DNA reads TGTGCCAGCAGCTTGGCCTTCTCGAGTCCCTACGAGCAGTACGTC. Its translation: CASSLAFSSPYEQYV.

The chain employs TRBV12-3 or TRBV12-4 and TRBJ1-3; TRBD1 might be the D (6 bases). The CDR3 totals 16 residues. With 3 bases removed from V and 0 bases from J, the gap between germline ends came to 12 bases. CDR3 residues: CASSFRGGDSGNTIYF. The CDR3 DNA sequence: TGTGCCAGCAGTTTCAGGGGAGGGGACTCTGGAAACACCATATATTTT.

This clonotype showed up many times. The rearrangement joins TRBV29-1 to TRBJ2-2, with unresolved D. Between the trimmed V and J ends, which lost 7 bases and 5 bases, there was a span of 20 bases. Germline-derived CDR1 and CDR2 are SQVTM and ANQGSEA. The CDR3 has 15 residues. The CDR3, as DNA: TGCAGCGCCACTCCGGCGGCAGGTGTTACCGGGGAGCTGTTTTTT. Translating it yields CSATPAAGVTGELFF.

This clonotype was found many times. The genes are TRBV12-3 or TRBV12-4 and TRBJ2-7; D is undetermined. The CDR3 contains 11 residues. V gave up 5 bases and J gave up 4 bases, with 6 bases separating them. The CDR3 nucleotides read TGTGCCAGCAGTCCTAAGTACGAGCAGTACTTC. Residues: CASSPKYEQYF.

This clonotype showed up many times. J is TRBJ2-7 and V is TRBV20-1; D not certain. Germline values: CDR1 DFQATT, CDR2 SNEGSKA (reference sequence). The CDR3 runs to 11 residues. The germline V and J ends were trimmed by 1 base and 5 bases, with 6 bases remaining between them. This CDR3 reads CSARGEDEQYF. The CDR3 nucleotides are TGCAGTGCTAGAGGTGAGGACGAGCAGTACTTC.

This clonotype was seen more than once but under ten times. The rearrangement uses TRBV28 and TRBJ2-7; D gene uncertain. This CDR3 comprises 13 residues. CDR1 and CDR2 (germline): MDHEN, SYDVKM. V was pared by 5 bases and J by 2 bases, with 10 bases between. The DNA of the CDR3 is TGTGCCAGCAGTACCCCCCGTACCTACGAGCAGTACGTC. It yields the protein CASSTPRTYEQYV.

This chain joins TRBV15 and TRBJ2-7; D perhaps matches TRBD1 (5 bases). V gave up 0 bases and J gave up 2 bases, with 11 bases separating them. The CDR3 is 15 amino acids. Germline assignment: CDR1 LNHNV and CDR2 YYDKDF (reference sequence). CDR3 DNA: TGTGCCACCAGCAGAGATCCAGGGTCTGCCTACGAGCAGTACTTC. Protein product: CATSRDPGSAYEQYF.